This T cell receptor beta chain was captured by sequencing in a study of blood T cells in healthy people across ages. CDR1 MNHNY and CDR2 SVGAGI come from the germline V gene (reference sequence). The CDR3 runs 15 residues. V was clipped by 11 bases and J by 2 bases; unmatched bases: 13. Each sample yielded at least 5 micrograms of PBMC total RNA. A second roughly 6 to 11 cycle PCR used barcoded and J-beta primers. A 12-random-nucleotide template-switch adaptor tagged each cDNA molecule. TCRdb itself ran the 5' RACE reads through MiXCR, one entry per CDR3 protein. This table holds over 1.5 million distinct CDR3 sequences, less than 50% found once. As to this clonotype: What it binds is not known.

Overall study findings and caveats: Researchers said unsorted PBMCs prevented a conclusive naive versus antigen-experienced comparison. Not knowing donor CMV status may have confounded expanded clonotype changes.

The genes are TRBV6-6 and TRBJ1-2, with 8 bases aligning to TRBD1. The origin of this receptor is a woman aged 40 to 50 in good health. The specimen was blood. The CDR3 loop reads CASNRGTGVNYGYTF. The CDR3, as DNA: TGTGCCTCTAATCGAGGGACAGGTGTAAACTATGGCTACACCTTC.